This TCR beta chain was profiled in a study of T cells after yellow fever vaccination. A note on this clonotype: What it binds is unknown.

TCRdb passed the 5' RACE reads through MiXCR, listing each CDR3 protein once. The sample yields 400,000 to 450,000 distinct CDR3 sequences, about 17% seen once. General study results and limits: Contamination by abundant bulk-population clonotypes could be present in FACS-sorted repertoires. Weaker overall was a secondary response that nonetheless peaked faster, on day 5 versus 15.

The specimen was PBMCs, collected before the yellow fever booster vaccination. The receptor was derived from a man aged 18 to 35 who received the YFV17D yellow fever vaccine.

In DNA form, the CDR3 reads TGCAGTGCTAGAGCGCCGGGACGGAATTCACCCCTCCACTTT. Its translation is CSARAPGRNSPLHF. The V call is TRBV20-1, the J call TRBJ1-6; D possibly corresponds to TRBD1 (5 bases). Trimming took 1 base from V and 7 from J, leaving 11 bases between them. This CDR3 spans 14 amino acids. Germline CDR1 DFQATT, CDR2 SNEGSKA (reference sequence).